This TCR beta chain was observed in a study of graft-versus-host responses after intestinal transplantation. Study summary: Among the recipients, transplants were multivisceral, liver-intestinal, or isolated intestinal. Recipients were all induced with anti-thymocyte globulin, then given tacrolimus and steroids for roughly three years. Study-wide results and limits: Circulating GvH clones peaking coincided with falling HvG clones soon after transplant. Detected in recipient marrow were GvH clones, some of which were first observed in ileum or blood.

Germline CDR1 reads GTSNPN; CDR2 reads SVGIG (reference sequence). The CDR3 length is 13 residues. Trimming at V came to 3 bases and at J to 7 bases, leaving 7 bases not matched to a gene. Sequencing was performed with immunoSEQ multiplex PCR; in TCRdb, only in-frame clones are kept and a portion is missing. The table records about 16,000 clones, roughly 88% of them present only once. Note on this clone: The antigen is unknown.

The input for sequencing was PBMCs, taken about 110 days after intestinal transplant. This chain uses TRBV30 with TRBJ1-1; 8 bases line up with TRBD1. The sequence was obtained from a human patient who received an intestinal transplant, so some T cells may come from the graft donor. CDR3 nucleotide sequence: TGTGCCTGGAGCCTTGGACAGGGCGGTGAAGCTTTCTTT. It is translated as CAWSLGQGGEAFF.